This TCR beta chain was sequenced for a study of shared clonotypes between healthy human individuals. Background on the study: The donor group consisted of a couple of women and a few men, aged 18 to 49.

Notes on the study in general: Of the naive CD4 clonotypes, approximately 5% were shared across several donors. Among donors, sharing of clonotypes was expected to be affected by sequencing depth.

CDR3 length: 14 amino acids. Germline V gene data show CDR1 as LNHDA and CDR2 as SQIVND (reference sequence). V was pared by 7 bases and J by 6 bases, with 17 bases between. The authors ran the assay at deep level. Measured with immunoSEQ multiplex PCR; TCRdb has only the in-frame clones, and not every one. In the table there are hundreds of thousands of clones, roughly 96% of which are singletons. As concerns this clone: The antigen is unknown.

The receptor was isolated from a young man in good health. Material: memory CD8+ T cells sorted from blood. Subset here: CD45RO+ cells pooled with CCR7-negative TemRA cells. The V call is TRBV19, the J call TRBJ2-3, with D possibly called TRBD1 or TRBD2 (6 bases each). CDR3 DNA sequence: TGTGCCAGTACGCGAGGTGGAGGGGGGGATACGCAGTATTTT. Its protein product is CASTRGGGGDTQYF.